Below are 25 T cell receptor beta chains sequenced from a single sample in a study of T-cell memory formation after mild COVID-19. TCRdb independently ran MiXCR on the 5' RACE reads; one entry per CDR3 protein. Of under 550,000 distinct CDR3 sequences in the sample, around 17% were seen once. Sequencing was performed on PBMCs or a T cell subset sorted from them (not recorded which). These receptors originate from a man aged 18 to 30 who had mild COVID-19 (a few samples of this study predate the infection). Cell type and time point are not known.

This clonotype was counted a few times. This CDR3 reads CASSSIQGNQPQHF. CDR3 nucleotide sequence: TGTGCCAGCAGTTCGATACAGGGAAATCAGCCCCAGCATTTT. V and J are TRBV6-5 and TRBJ1-5; a weak D match, TRBD1 (6 bases). The CDR3 contains 14 residues. V lost 4 bases, J lost 4 bases, and 11 bases lay in between. Germline CDR1 and CDR2: MNHEY and SVGAGI.

This chain uses TRBV5-1 with TRBJ2-1; TRBD1 matches 7 bases. This CDR3 comprises 15 residues. J lost 0 bases, V lost 8 bases, and 8 bases had no gene match. Germline assignment: CDR1 SGHRS and CDR2 YFSETQ. CDR3 residues: CASTTGVGSYNEQFF. CDR3 sequence (DNA): TGCGCCAGTACCACAGGGGTAGGCTCCTACAATGAGCAGTTCTTC.

This clonotype was seen more than once but under ten times. The chain is built from TRBV7-6 and TRBJ1-1, with 9 bases identical to TRBD1. CDR1 is SGHVS, CDR2 FNYEAQ, per germline. V was pared by 4 bases and J by 4 bases, with 7 bases of the junction left unmatched. This CDR3 spans 15 amino acids. CDR3 in DNA: TGTGCCAGCAGCTCCGTTAGGACAGGGGTCACTGAAGCTTTCTTT. Protein sequence: CASSSVRTGVTEAFF.

This clonotype appeared many times. This sequence joins TRBV10-3 and TRBJ1-1; 8 bases are a match to TRBD1. The CDR3 sequence is 16 residues long. V lost 4 bases, J lost 1 base, and 8 bases stayed unmatched. Germline CDR1 and CDR2: ENHRY and SYGVKD. CDR3 nucleotide sequence: TGTGCCATCAGTGCCCCTCGGGGGACAGGGAACACTGAAGCTTTCTTT. Its protein is CAISAPRGTGNTEAFF.

This chain links TRBV20-1 with TRBJ2-5; D is perhaps TRBD1 or TRBD2 (5 bases each). In germline, CDR1 is DFQATT, CDR2 SNEGSKA (reference sequence). This CDR3 is built from 13 residues. V was cut by 0 bases and J by 5 bases, with 10 bases left in between. CDR3 bases: TGCAGTGCTAGAGACCTCTGGGACGAGACCCAGTACTTC. This codes for CSARDLWDETQYF.

The rearrangement links TRBV19 to TRBJ1-1; 10 positions agree with TRBD1. There are 13 residues in the CDR3. Unmatched junction bases numbered 5, after V lost 7 bases and J lost 6 bases. Per germline, CDR1 LNHDA and CDR2 SQIVND (reference sequence). The CDR3 DNA reads TGTGCCAGTAACCCTGACAGGGGGCCTGAAGCTTTCTTT. Translated: CASNPDRGPEAFF. The complete variable domain, with remaining parts taken from reference TRBV19 and TRBJ1-1, reads DGGITQSPKYLFRKEGQNVTLSCEQNLNHDAMYWYRQDPGQGLRLIYYSQIVNDFQKGDIAEGYSVSREKKESFPLTVTSAQKNPTAFYLCASNPDRGPEAFFGQGTRLTVV.

The chain employs TRBV6-5 and TRBJ2-3; a possible D gene is TRBD1 (5 bases). V gave up 0 bases and J gave up 4 bases, with 8 bases separating them. The CDR3 contains 14 residues. CDR1 and CDR2 (germline): MNHEY, SVGAGI. CDR3 in DNA: TGTGCCAGCAGTTACTCTCCAGGGTCAGATACGCAGTATTTT. Amino acid sequence: CASSYSPGSDTQYF.

This sequence joins TRBV15 and TRBJ2-3; D possibly corresponds to TRBD2 (5 bases). Germline V gives CDR1 LNHNV, CDR2 YYDKDF (reference sequence). V lost 0 bases, J lost 2 bases, and 9 bases lay in between. The CDR3 is 15 amino acids. The CDR3 bases are TGTGCCACCAGCAGAGATGGGCGGGCCACAGATACGCAGTATTTT. Its protein product is CATSRDGRATDTQYF.

The sample holds a few counts of this clonotype. The chain is built from TRBV10-3 and TRBJ2-7, with a tentative D call TRBD1 (8 bases). Trimming took 9 bases from V and 6 from J, leaving 15 bases between them. The CDR3 is 12 residues long. Germline lookup yields CDR1 ENHRY and CDR2 SYGVKD. The CDR3 bases are TGTGCCATTCAGGGGGCTAGCGGCGAGCAGTACTTC. Amino acid sequence: CAIQGASGEQYF.

This clonotype was counted between two and nine times. The chain carries TRBV5-1 and TRBJ2-5; 13 bases map to TRBD2. The CDR3 runs to 16 residues. The trim removed 4 bases at V and 4 bases at J, leaving 7 bases unmatched. Germline V gene sequence: CDR1 SGHRS, CDR2 YFSETQ. The CDR3 region has the DNA TGCGCCAGCAGCGCAGGGGGACTAGCGGGGACAGAGACCCAGTACTTC. The encoded protein is CASSAGGLAGTETQYF. The full variable domain, in which reference TRBV5-1 and TRBJ2-5 provide the parts outside the CDR3, is KAGVTQTPRYLIKTRGQQVTLSCSPISGHRSVSWYQQTPGQGLQFLFEYFSETQRNKGNFPGRFSGRQFSNSRSEMNVSTLELGDSALYLCASSAGGLAGTETQYFGPGTRLLVL.

This chain connects TRBV7-2 to TRBJ2-1; TRBD2 might be the D (5 bases). The germline V gene has CDR1 SGHTA and CDR2 FQGNSA. The ends were cut back, 5 bases at V and 4 bases at J, with 15 bases in the middle. The CDR3 is 15 amino acids. The CDR3 spells CASSARERSYNEQFF. The CDR3 DNA is TGTGCCAGCAGCGCTAGGGAGCGGAGTTACAATGAGCAGTTCTTC.

The chain employs TRBV24-1 and TRBJ2-3, with a tentative D call TRBD2 (5 bases). V was pared by 4 bases and J by 6 bases, with 10 bases between. CDR3 length: 13 amino acids. Germline-derived CDR1 and CDR2 are KGHDR and SFDVKD. The CDR3 DNA is TGTGCCACCAGTGAAAAACGAGGGGATACGCAGTATTTT. Amino acids: CATSEKRGDTQYF.

J is TRBJ1-4 and V is TRBV27; TRBD1 might be the D (6 bases). From germline, CDR1 is MNHEY and CDR2 SMNVEV (reference sequence). This CDR3 comprises 13 residues. Trimming removed 1 base from V and 13 bases from J, with 13 bases in between. This chain's CDR3 is CASSLFGGHGLFF. The CDR3, as DNA: TGTGCCAGCAGTTTATTTGGGGGGCACGGACTGTTTTTT. Complete variable domain (other parts from reference TRBV27 and TRBJ1-4): EAQVTQNPRYLITVTGKKLTVTCSQNMNHEYMSWYRQDPGLGLRQIYYSMNVEVTDKGDVPEGYKVSRKEKRNFPLILESPSPNQTSLYFCASSLFGGHGLFFGSGTQLSVL.

CDR3 DNA: TGTGCCACCGTCGACTCTGACTCTGGAAACACCATATATTTT. Translation: CATVDSDSGNTIYF. The V call is TRBV10-3, the J call TRBJ1-3; D unclear. CDR1 and CDR2 (germline): ENHRY, SYGVKD. This CDR3 contains 14 residues. Deletions cut 10 bases from V and 0 bases from J, with 13 bases between.

V gene TRBV7-2 combines with J gene TRBJ2-1, with D possibly being TRBD2 (7 bases). Germline V gives CDR1 SGHTA, CDR2 FQGNSA. The CDR3 totals 17 residues. Trimming removed 1 base at V and 1 base at J, with 14 bases between. In nucleotides, the CDR3 is TGTGCCAGCAGCTTAGTAGGGGGGGTAGGTTCCTACAATGAGCAGTTCTTC. The encoded protein is CASSLVGGVGSYNEQFF.

This clonotype was found a few times. The chain links TRBV7-8 to TRBJ1-2; D ambiguous. Germline V lookup: CDR1 SGHVS, CDR2 FQNEAQ. The CDR3 is 15 amino acids. Trimming shortened V by 4 bases and J by 8 bases, and 20 bases separated the two germline ends. The DNA of the CDR3 is TGTGCCAGCAGCTCCAGTGGTGATGGCCCTTCGGGCTACACCTTC. Protein product: CASSSSGDGPSGYTF.

This sequence joins TRBV7-2 and TRBJ1-6; D possibly corresponds to TRBD1 (5 bases). V dropped 5 bases and J dropped 9 bases, with 20 bases sitting between them. The germline gives CDR1 SGHTA, CDR2 FQGNSA. CDR3 length: 16 amino acids. The CDR3, as DNA: TGTGCCAGCAGCCCGGGGGGGACCGACAAGGGTTCACCCCTCCACTTT. As protein: CASSPGGTDKGSPLHF.

V is TRBV24-1 and J is TRBJ2-3; maybe TRBD2 (5 bases). V was shortened by 5 bases and J by 4 bases, with 12 bases between the two germline ends. Germline CDR1 and CDR2: KGHDR and SFDVKD. This CDR3 has 14 amino acids. The CDR3 loop is CATSGLEAPDTQYF. CDR3 DNA: TGTGCCACCAGTGGATTGGAGGCTCCAGATACGCAGTATTTT.

The chain employs TRBV28 and TRBJ2-7; D not certain. CDR3 size: 14 residues. Trimming took off 2 bases at V and 0 bases at J, with 8 bases between the two ends. Germline assignment: CDR1 MDHEN and CDR2 SYDVKM. The CDR3 loop reads CASSLEGPSYEQYV. The CDR3 nucleotides are TGTGCCAGCAGTTTAGAAGGGCCCTCCTACGAGCAGTACGTC.

This chain joins TRBV9 and TRBJ2-3; 10 bases are shared with TRBD2. CDR1 is SGDLS, CDR2 YYNGEE, per germline. CDR3 length: 15 residues. Germline trimming cut 0 bases from V and 8 bases from J; bases unmatched to any gene: 6. CDR3 bases: TGTGCCAGCAGCGTAGAACCTAGCGGGGGTGGTACGCAGTATTTT. As protein: CASSVEPSGGGTQYF.

V gene TRBV9 combines with J gene TRBJ2-2; D gene unclear. The CDR3 has 16 residues. Per germline, CDR1 SGDLS and CDR2 YYNGEE. V was trimmed by 0 bases and J by 5 bases, leaving 14 bases between them. Here the CDR3 DNA reads TGTGCCAGCAGCGTAGGGGCTAACCGTTATACCGGGGAGCTGTTTTTT. Translating gives CASSVGANRYTGELFF.

The V gene is TRBV28, the J gene TRBJ2-3; 7 bases match TRBD2. CDR3 length: 16 residues. Germline V lookup: CDR1 MDHEN, CDR2 SYDVKM. V was pared by 8 bases and J by 0 bases, with 11 bases of the junction left unmatched. Here the CDR3 reads CASPPPGGGSTDTQYF. The CDR3 DNA follows: TGTGCCAGCCCCCCCCCGGGCGGGGGTAGCACAGATACGCAGTATTTT.

The table lists this clonotype with a few counts. This chain links TRBV30 with TRBJ1-1; the D is unclear. From germline, CDR1 is GTSNPN and CDR2 SVGIG (reference sequence). Trimming cost V 5 bases and J 1 base, with 8 bases left between them. The length of the CDR3 is 12 residues. The CDR3 sequence is CAWETGNTEAFF. CDR3 coding DNA: TGTGCCTGGGAGACGGGGAACACTGAAGCTTTCTTT.

This clonotype was found many times. The CDR3 here is CASSLRGFTDTQYF. The CDR3 bases are TGTGCCAGCAGTCTTAGGGGGTTCACAGATACGCAGTATTTT. The rearrangement links TRBV3-1 to TRBJ2-3; D is possibly TRBD1 (6 bases). This CDR3 spans 14 amino acids. The germline gives CDR1 LGHDT, CDR2 YNNKEL (reference sequence). Trimming left V 6 bases short and J 2 bases short, with 12 bases between.

This clonotype was seen repeatedly, ten times or more. V gene TRBV2 combines with J gene TRBJ2-3, with D perhaps given as TRBD1 or TRBD2 (5 bases each). Trimming cost V 3 bases and J 3 bases, with 7 bases left between them. Germline values: CDR1 SNHLY, CDR2 FYNNEI. This CDR3 spans 13 amino acids. CDR3 amino acids: CASSDGGTDTQYF. CDR3 coding DNA: TGTGCCAGCAGTGATGGGGGTACAGATACGCAGTATTTT.